What follows are 8 T cell receptor beta chains derived from one specimen sequenced in a study of cytomegalovirus exposure and HLA in healthy donors. In the PCR, 60 Vbeta and 13 Jbeta primers were used. Assay: immunoSEQ multiplex PCR; the TCRdb copy retains only in-frame clones and omits some. The sample includes 100,000 or so clones, 70% to 80% of them seen just once. Input material: PBMCs. The source of these receptors is a female donor in good health and CMV-seropositive.

The gene calls are TRBV6-5 and TRBJ2-6, with 11 bases lining up with TRBD1. This CDR3 has 15 residues. Trimming took 7 bases from V and 4 from J; bases not matched to a gene: 3. Germline CDR1 and CDR2: MNHEY and SVGAGI. CDR3 nucleotides: TGTGCCAGCAAGGACAGGGGGCTCGGGGCCAACGTCCTGACTTTC. Amino acids: CASKDRGLGANVLTF.

The V gene is TRBV30, the J gene TRBJ2-5; maybe TRBD2 (5 bases). Germline assignment: CDR1 GTSNPN and CDR2 SVGIG (reference sequence). The CDR3 spans 14 residues. V lost 0 bases to trimming and J lost 7 bases, with 15 bases between them. DNA of the CDR3: TGTGCCTGGAGTGTACGGCCGGGGTCCGGGACCCAGTACTTC. Translated, it gives CAWSVRPGSGTQYF.

V is TRBV20-1 and J is TRBJ2-7; D might be TRBD1 (6 bases). The CDR3 is 11 residues long. Germline assignment: CDR1 DFQATT and CDR2 SNEGSKA (reference sequence). The V and J ends lost 6 bases and 4 bases respectively, with 10 bases between them. The CDR3 DNA follows: TGCAGTGCGAGGGGGATTTACGAGCAGTACTTC. This codes for CSARGIYEQYF.

The chain joins TRBV28 to TRBJ2-7; 9 bases match TRBD1. The CDR3 is 14 residues long. CDR1 and CDR2 (germline): MDHEN, SYDVKM. Trimming took 7 bases from V and 0 from J; bases not matched to a gene: 4. CDR3 protein: CASTGQGSSYEQYF. The CDR3 DNA is TGTGCCAGCACTGGACAGGGGAGCTCCTACGAGCAGTACTTC. Together with reference TRBV28 and TRBJ2-7, the CDR3 gives the full variable domain: DVKVTQSSRYLVKRTGEKVFLECVQDMDHENMFWYRQDPGLGLRLIYFSYDVKMKEKGDIPEGYSVSREKKERFSLILESASTNQTSMYLCASTGQGSSYEQYFGPGTRLTVT.

The chain recombines TRBV29-1 with TRBJ1-1; weak D call: TRBD1 (5 bases). The length of the CDR3 is 13 residues. V lost 4 bases and J lost 3, with 12 bases in between. Germline values: CDR1 SQVTM, CDR2 ANQGSEA. The CDR3 DNA reads TGCAGCGTTGTTACAGGTTGGGACACTGAAGCTTTCTTT. This codes for CSVVTGWDTEAFF. Based on the CDR3 plus reference TRBV29-1 and TRBJ1-1, the full variable domain is SAVISQKPSRDICQRGTSLTIQCQVDSQVTMMFWYRQQPGQSLTLIATANQGSEATYESGFVIDKFPISRPNLTFSTLTVSNMSPEDSSIYLCSVVTGWDTEAFFGQGTRLTVV.

The chain combines TRBV7-8 with TRBJ2-2; 10 bases map to TRBD2. This CDR3 is 16 amino acids long. Germline V gene sequence: CDR1 SGHVS, CDR2 FQNEAQ. V was pared by 1 base and J by 4 bases, with 3 bases of the junction left unmatched. In DNA form, the CDR3 reads TGTGCCAGCAGCTTAGGAGCGGGAGGGGTCACCGGGGAGCTGTTTTTT. This sequence encodes CASSLGAGGVTGELFF.

The chain has TRBV5-4 and TRBJ1-3, with TRBD1 matching over 7 bases. With 4 bases clipped from V and 3 bases from J, the junction kept 7 bases outside the gene matches. The CDR3 totals 15 residues. CDR1 is SGHNT, CDR2 YYREEE, per germline (reference sequence). The CDR3 region is CASSTTGAIGNTIYF. The CDR3 DNA reads TGTGCCAGCAGCACCACAGGGGCGATTGGAAACACCATATATTTT. The whole variable domain, filled in from reference TRBV5-4 and TRBJ1-3, reads ETGVTQSPTHLIKTRGQQVTLRCSSQSGHNTVSWYQQALGQGPQFIFQYYREEENGRGNFPPRFSGLQFPNYSSELNVNALELDDSALYLCASSTTGAIGNTIYFGEGSWLTVV.

V usage is TRBV4-3 and J usage is TRBJ1-6; TRBD1 matches at 7 bases. This CDR3 region has 14 residues. Germline-derived CDR1 and CDR2 are LGHNA and YSLEER. The V and J ends lost 4 bases and 9 bases, in that order; junction bases with no gene match: 6. CDR3 sequence (DNA): TGCGCCAGCAGCCCGGGACAGTCAGCTTCACCCCTCCACTTT. Its protein product is CASSPGQSASPLHF.